The subject of this entry is one TCR beta chain. This entry is derived from a study of identifying expanded T cells in peripheral blood. Method: immunoSEQ multiplex PCR; TCRdb's copy keeps in-frame clones and lacks some. The table lists more than 85,000 clones, about 87% of them singletons. Germline V gene data show CDR1 as LNHDA and CDR2 as SQIVND (reference sequence). The CDR3 sequence is 19 residues long. V lost 3 bases and J lost 0; bases outside the gene matches: 13. The gene calls are TRBV19 and TRBJ1-4; 7 bases map to TRBD1. This clonotype originated in a person aged 18 to 75 in good health. The material sequenced was blood. This chain's CDR3 is CASSILIQWTGSTNEKLFF. The CDR3 bases are TGTGCCAGTAGTATCCTAATCCAGTGGACAGGATCAACTAATGAAAAACTGTTTTTT.